This T cell receptor (beta chain) was recorded in a study of cytomegalovirus exposure and HLA in healthy donors. General study points: Highly shared sequence variants in one cluster were likely a sequencing artifact.

The CDR3 has 14 amino acids. V shed 0 bases, J shed 4 bases, and the junction held 2 bases outside the gene matches. CDR1 MGHRA and CDR2 YSYEKL come from the germline V gene. With 60 Vbeta and 13 Jbeta primers, the PCR was carried out. As processed by the authors: Unique TCR beta chains totaled 65 million to 95 million in a later count, with approximately 10 million of them shared. The method was immunoSEQ multiplex PCR; TCRdb's version includes in-frame clones alone and lacks a portion of them. V and J calls and clone size are copied from that table; D and trimming were computed from the DNA. The sample has over 55,000 clones, 75% to 85% seen once. Notes on this clone: The antigen is not known.

The chain recombines TRBV4-1 with TRBJ2-5; 7 bases fit TRBD2. The sequence came from a male donor in good health and CMV-seronegative. Sequencing input: PBMCs. CDR3 DNA: TGCGCCAGCAGCCAAGAAGGGGAGGGAGAGACCCAGTACTTC. Protein product: CASSQEGEGETQYF.